This T cell receptor beta chain stems from a study of CD8 T cells in Susac syndrome. CD8+ and CD4+ T cells were negatively isolated; TEMRA cells were FACS-enriched. Reverse transcription used about 0.45 to 1 ug RNA and random hexamers. Amplification of TCR beta CDR3 used immunoSEQ multiplex PCR across 54 Vbeta and 13 Jbeta. TCRdb ran MiXCR on the immunoSEQ multiplex PCR reads and lists one entry per CDR3 protein. The sample yields 100,000 to 150,000 distinct CDR3 sequences, 90% to 95% seen once. The TCR sequence derives from a human donor in good health. The source material was CD4+ T cells from PBMCs.

The chain's CDR3 is CASTPGRDYEQYF. DNA of the CDR3: TGCGCCAGCACCCCCGGACGAGACTACGAGCAGTACTTC. The chain has TRBV23-1 and TRBJ2-7; D remains ambiguous. TRBV23-1 is classed as an ORF, of uncertain function. The CDR3 is 13 residues long. Trimming removed 7 bases at V and 3 bases at J, with 13 bases between.